This T cell receptor beta chain stems from a study of T cells after yellow fever vaccination. MiXCR, applied by TCRdb to the 5' RACE reads, yields one record per CDR3 protein. The table records hundreds of thousands of distinct CDR3 sequences, about 12% of them present only once. Trimming cost V 0 bases and J 5 bases, with 22 bases left between them. The CDR3 has 18 residues. Germline values: CDR1 MNHEY, CDR2 SMNVEV (reference sequence). The V gene is TRBV27, the J gene TRBJ1-1; possibly TRBD1 for D (6 bases). The TCR sequence derives from a man aged 25 to 45 who received the YFV17D yellow fever vaccine. The sample here was PBMCs, taken on the day of the yellow fever booster vaccination. This CDR3 is CASSLSRGRGRSETEAFF. CDR3 coding DNA: TGTGCCAGCAGTTTATCCAGAGGCAGGGGAAGATCGGAAACTGAAGCTTTCTTT.